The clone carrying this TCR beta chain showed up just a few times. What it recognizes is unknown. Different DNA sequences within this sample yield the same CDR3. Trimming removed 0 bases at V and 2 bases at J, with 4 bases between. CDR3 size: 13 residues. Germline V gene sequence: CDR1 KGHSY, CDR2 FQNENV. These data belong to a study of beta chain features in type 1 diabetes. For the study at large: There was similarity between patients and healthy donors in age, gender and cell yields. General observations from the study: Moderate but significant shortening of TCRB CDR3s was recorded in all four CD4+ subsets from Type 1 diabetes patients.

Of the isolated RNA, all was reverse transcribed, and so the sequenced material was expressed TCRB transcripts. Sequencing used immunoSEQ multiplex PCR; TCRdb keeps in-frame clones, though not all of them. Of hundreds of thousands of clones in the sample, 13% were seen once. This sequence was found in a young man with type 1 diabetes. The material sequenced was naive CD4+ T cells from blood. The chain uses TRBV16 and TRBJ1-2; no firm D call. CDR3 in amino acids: CASSQSGNYGYTF. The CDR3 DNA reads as TGTGCCAGCAGCCAATCAGGGAACTATGGCTACACCTTC.